What follows are 13 T cell receptor beta chains derived from one specimen sequenced in a study of identical twins. TCRdb passed the 5' RACE reads through MiXCR, listing each CDR3 protein once. The sample has 300,000 to 400,000 distinct CDR3 sequences, 12% seen once. This sample was shared with a second study, whose subject was yellow fever vaccine responses in identical twins.

Sequencing input: CD8+ T cells sorted from blood. Source of these receptors: a woman between 18 and 30 years old in good health.

The V and J genes are TRBV12-3 or TRBV12-4 and TRBJ2-1, with D possibly called TRBD1 or TRBD2 (5 bases each). The length of the CDR3 is 14 residues. V dropped 2 bases and J dropped 5 bases, with 10 bases sitting between them. The CDR3 region has the DNA TGTGCCAGCAGTTTATGGGGGTTCAACAATGAGCAGTTCTTC. The encoded protein is CASSLWGFNNEQFF.

This clonotype was found many times. This chain connects TRBV18 to TRBJ2-1; D unresolved. CDR3 size: 17 residues. V was shortened by 1 base and J by 0 bases, with 13 bases between the two germline ends. CDR1 and CDR2 from the germline V gene are KGHSH and LQKENI. The CDR3 loop is CASSPHTGGGSYNEQFF. In DNA, the CDR3 is TGTGCCAGCTCACCACACACGGGTGGTGGCTCCTACAATGAGCAGTTCTTC.

A word on this clonotype: A much larger clone lies one base from this, so it may be a read error. The chain joins TRBV3-1 to TRBJ1-1; maybe TRBD1 (5 bases). The CDR3 totals 15 residues. Germline V gene sequence: CDR1 LGHDT, CDR2 YNNKEL (reference sequence). CDR3 region: CATSRAPGGDTEAFF. The CDR3 coding sequence is TGTGCCACCAGCCGAGCACCCGGGGGGGACACTGAAGCTTTCTTT.

In this sample, this clonotype turned up a few times. This chain links TRBV27 with TRBJ1-5; no definite D call. This CDR3 region has 14 residues. V dropped 6 bases and J dropped 0 bases, with 9 bases sitting between them. Germline CDR1 reads MNHEY; CDR2 reads SMNVEV (reference sequence). The CDR3 here is CASSYSNSNQPQHF. CDR3 bases: TGTGCCAGCAGCTACTCGAATAGCAATCAGCCCCAGCATTTT.

V gene TRBV27 combines with J gene TRBJ2-7, with D possibly matching TRBD1 (6 bases). Germline loops: CDR1 MNHEY, CDR2 SMNVEV (reference sequence). Trimming cost V 0 bases and J 3 bases, with 9 bases left between them. The length of the CDR3 is 14 residues. CDR3 residues: CASSLSGAVYEQYV. CDR3 sequence (DNA): TGTGCCAGCAGTTTATCGGGGGCGGTCTACGAGCAGTACGTC.

The V gene is TRBV6-1, the J gene TRBJ2-4; 7 positions match TRBD1. V shed 6 bases and J 3 bases; nucleotides not matched to a gene: 5. CDR3 length equals 14 residues. Germline CDR1 MNHNS, CDR2 SASEGT. The CDR3 loop is CASSLTGLKNIQYF. DNA of the CDR3: TGTGCCAGCAGCCTGACAGGGCTCAAAAACATTCAGTACTTC.

This chain uses TRBV5-1 with TRBJ1-1; 10 nucleotides align to TRBD1. CDR1 is SGHRS and CDR2 is YFSETQ in the germline V gene. CDR3 length: 14 residues. The ends lost 5 bases at V and 4 bases at J; junction bases unmatched: 5. CDR3 in amino acids: CASSGRTGGTEAFF. In nucleotides, the CDR3 is TGCGCCAGCAGTGGCAGGACAGGGGGCACTGAAGCTTTCTTT.

Here the CDR3 DNA reads TGTGCCAGCAGTTTATTGGGCGGACTAGCGGGAGTTGGGGAGCAGTTCTTC. As protein: CASSLLGGLAGVGEQFF. The rearrangement links TRBV27 to TRBJ2-1; 13 bases map to TRBD2. Trimming took 1 base from V and 10 from J; bases not matched to a gene: 10. The CDR3 has 17 residues. Germline assignment: CDR1 MNHEY and CDR2 SMNVEV (reference sequence).

This clonotype was seen a handful of times. The genes are TRBV10-3 and TRBJ2-5; possibly TRBD2 for D (6 bases). CDR1 and CDR2 from the germline V gene are ENHRY and SYGVKD. Deletions cut 4 bases from V and 1 base from J, with 10 bases between. The CDR3 extends over 14 amino acids. DNA for the CDR3: TGTGCCATCAGTGCCCCGGGACTCCAAGAGACCCAGTACTTC. Protein: CAISAPGLQETQYF.

The chain uses TRBV20-1 and TRBJ1-6; tentative D call: TRBD1 (6 bases). The V end lost 1 base, the J end lost 8 bases, and 18 bases lay between the germline ends. Germline V gene sequence: CDR1 DFQATT, CDR2 SNEGSKA (reference sequence). This CDR3 is 16 amino acids long. CDR3 protein: CSARVQGPYWDSPLHF. Here the CDR3 DNA reads TGCAGTGCTAGAGTACAGGGACCCTACTGGGATTCACCCCTCCACTTT.

This clonotype was detected a few times. The genes are TRBV2 and TRBJ2-2; 8 bases agree with TRBD2. CDR3 size: 15 residues. Germline CDR1 SNHLY, CDR2 FYNNEI. Germline trimming cut 4 bases from V and 8 bases from J; bases unmatched to any gene: 9. CDR3 in amino acids: CASSAWIAGSGELFF. As DNA, the CDR3 is TGTGCCAGCAGTGCCTGGATAGCGGGGTCGGGGGAGCTGTTTTTT. The full variable domain, completed using reference TRBV2 and TRBJ2-2, is EPEVTQTPSHQVTQMGQEVILRCVPISNHLYFYWYRQILGQKVEFLVSFYNNEISEKSEIFDDQFSVERPDGSNFTLKIRSTKLEDSAMYFCASSAWIAGSGELFFGEGSRLTVL.

This clonotype was recorded a few times. This CDR3 reads CASSPGTSVPYWETQYF. Written as DNA, the CDR3 is TGTGCCAGCAGCCCCGGGACTAGCGTTCCTTATTGGGAGACCCAGTACTTC. The chain has TRBV28 and TRBJ2-5, with 10 bases identical to TRBD2. Looked up from germline, CDR1 is MDHEN and CDR2 is SYDVKM. This CDR3 contains 17 residues. V lost 6 bases to trimming and J lost 5 bases; unmatched junction nucleotides: 15.

The rearrangement joins TRBV7-2 to TRBJ2-1, with D possibly being TRBD1 or TRBD2 (6 bases each). The CDR3 length is 14 residues. The germline V and J ends were trimmed by 7 bases and 1 base, with 11 bases remaining between them. CDR1 and CDR2 from the germline V gene are SGHTA and FQGNSA. The CDR3 spells CASIRGGSYNEQFF. CDR3 nucleotides: TGTGCCAGCATCCGAGGGGGGTCCTACAATGAGCAGTTCTTC.